This T cell receptor (beta chain) is from a study of blood T cell repertoires in COVID-19. On the study more broadly: Sample material is recorded as cDNA or gDNA derived from T cells, B-cell-depleted T cells, or PBMCs.

This clone turned up a few times. The CDR3 has 15 residues. The V end lost 1 base, the J end lost 4 bases, and 11 bases lay between the germline ends. The germline CDR1 and CDR2 sequences are SGHTA and FQGNSA. The data were produced by immunoSEQ multiplex PCR, yet TCRdb's version contains in-frame clones alone and is incomplete. The data contain 250,000 to 350,000 clones, approximately 83% of them singletons. J is TRBJ2-1 and V is TRBV7-2; a weak D match, TRBD2 (6 bases). The receptor comes from a woman aged 25-40 years who had recovered from COVID-19. Sequenced input: peripheral blood. The chain's CDR3 is CASSLGLGSYNEQFF. CDR3 DNA: TGTGCCAGCAGCTTAGGACTAGGTAGTTACAATGAGCAGTTCTTC.